There are a few counts of the clone carrying this T cell receptor beta chain. Its antigen is not known. The sample's time point: recipient sample about 28 days before transplant, after cytoreduction. The source of the sample is a study of T cell clonotyping in hematopoietic cell transplantation. Looking at the study overall: Recipient samples before transplant were obtained post-cytoreduction. Study results and limitations: Pathologically expanded recipient clonotypes increased progressively from day 30 to day 180 as diversity fell.

The germline V gene has CDR1 SGHTA and CDR2 FQGNSA. The CDR3 runs 16 residues. The trim removed 2 bases at V and 2 bases at J, leaving 5 bases unmatched. This table comes from immunoSEQ multiplex PCR, and its TCRdb copy is limited to in-frame clones, with some not included. Of roughly 48,000 clones in the sample, 82% were seen once. Sequences were derived from peripheral blood mononuclear cells, sampled before stem cell transplant. This chain links TRBV7-2 with TRBJ2-2; the match to TRBD2 covers 7 bases. The TCR was taken from a man aged 55 to 70 with myelodysplastic syndrome. Some clones in this sample may be carry-over from other donors' samples. The chain's CDR3 is CASSLFPGGNTGELFF. The CDR3, as DNA: TGTGCCAGCAGCTTATTCCCGGGGGGAAACACCGGGGAGCTGTTTTTT.